Each of the 24 T cell receptor beta chains below was sequenced from the same sample in a study of T cell responses to AZD1222 COVID-19 vaccine. The protocol was immunoSEQ multiplex PCR, while the TCRdb copy is restricted to in-frame clones and leaves out a portion. This table holds 190,000 or so clones, 93% found once. Sequenced material: peripheral blood, taken 28 days after the second AZD1222 dose. All receptors derive from an adult who received the AZD1222 COVID-19 vaccine.

The chain is built from TRBV18 and TRBJ1-1; D is unclear. The CDR3 sequence is 13 residues long. Germline V gene sequence: CDR1 KGHSH, CDR2 LQKENI. V lost 3 bases and J lost 8, with 13 bases in between. The DNA for the CDR3 is TGTGCCAGCTCACCGGGGAGCTTGTTGGAAGCTTTCTTT. Its protein product is CASSPGSLLEAFF. The complete variable domain, with remaining parts taken from reference TRBV18 and TRBJ1-1, reads NAGVMQNPRHLVRRRGQEARLRCSPMKGHSHVYWYRQLPEEGLKFMVYLQKENIIDESGMPKERFSAEFPKEGPSILRIQQVVRGDSAAYFCASSPGSLLEAFFGQGTRLTVV.

Here the CDR3 DNA reads TGTGCCAGCAGGTCGACAGGCTACGAGCAGTACTTC. It codes for CASRSTGYEQYF. V and J are TRBV12-3 or TRBV12-4 and TRBJ2-7; D might be TRBD1 (6 bases). This CDR3 comprises 12 residues. Trimming left V 6 bases short and J 3 bases short, with 9 bases between.

Within the sample, this clone is medium-sized. The CDR3 DNA reads TGTGCCAGCAAGCTCTACACCGGGGAGCTGTTTTTT. Translating gives CASKLYTGELFF. The chain combines TRBV27 with TRBJ2-2; D unclear. V was trimmed by 7 bases and J by 3 bases, leaving 6 bases between them. CDR3 length: 12 residues. Germline-derived CDR1 and CDR2 are MNHEY and SMNVEV (reference sequence).

This chain links TRBV28 with TRBJ1-5; TRBD1 might be the D (6 bases). CDR1 MDHEN and CDR2 SYDVKM come from the germline V gene. Between the trimmed V and J ends, which lost 1 base and 0 bases, there was a span of 10 bases. The CDR3 loop spans 16 amino acids. CDR3 protein: CASSLYGGRSNQPQHF. CDR3 nucleotide sequence: TGTGCCAGCAGTTTATACGGGGGGCGTAGCAATCAGCCCCAGCATTTT.

The chain is built from TRBV10-3 and TRBJ2-1; possible D gene TRBD1, 6 bases. Germline V gene data show CDR1 as ENHRY and CDR2 as SYGVKD. Trimming removed 3 bases from V and 2 bases from J, with 11 bases in between. The length of the CDR3 is 15 residues. The CDR3 DNA is TGTGCCATCAGTGATGTCCGGGACACCTACAATGAGCAGTTCTTC. Encoded protein: CAISDVRDTYNEQFF.

V usage is TRBV18 and J usage is TRBJ2-1; D perhaps matches TRBD1 (5 bases). Germline lookup yields CDR1 KGHSH and CDR2 LQKENI. V was clipped by 5 bases and J by 7 bases, with 9 bases between them. This CDR3 spans 12 amino acids. CDR3 DNA sequence: TGTGCCAGCTCAGCGCAGGGTAATGAGCAGTTCTTC. This encodes CASSAQGNEQFF.

This chain joins TRBV5-4 and TRBJ1-1; 12 nucleotides agree with TRBD1. Germline V gene data show CDR1 as SGHNT and CDR2 as YYREEE (reference sequence). This CDR3 contains 16 residues. Trimming at V came to 0 bases and at J to 5 bases, leaving 5 bases not matched to a gene. The CDR3 sequence: CASSLEGQGARTEAFF. The CDR3 DNA reads as TGTGCCAGCAGCTTGGAGGGACAGGGGGCGCGAACTGAAGCTTTCTTT.

This clone was counted a few times. The rearrangement joins TRBV4-1 to TRBJ2-1; 8 nucleotides match TRBD2. The germline V gene encodes CDR1 MGHRA and CDR2 YSYEKL. V lost 1 base to trimming and J lost 3 bases; unmatched junction nucleotides: 5. The CDR3 contains 16 residues. CDR3 loop: CASSQGISGVYNEQFF. CDR3 nucleotide sequence: TGCGCCAGCAGCCAAGGAATTAGCGGGGTCTACAATGAGCAGTTCTTC.

This chain connects TRBV5-1 to TRBJ2-7; 9 bases align to TRBD2. Germline values: CDR1 SGHRS, CDR2 YFSETQ. V lost 0 bases to trimming and J lost 5 bases; unmatched junction nucleotides: 6. The CDR3 length is 15 residues. CDR3 region: CASSLGSGGLDEQYF. The CDR3 DNA reads TGCGCCAGCAGCTTGGGTAGCGGGGGATTGGACGAGCAGTACTTC.

The chain uses TRBV19 and TRBJ2-7; 7 nucleotides agree with TRBD1. Germline values: CDR1 LNHDA, CDR2 SQIVND (reference sequence). Trimming at V came to 5 bases and at J to 0 bases, leaving 4 bases not matched to a gene. The CDR3 has 14 amino acids. The CDR3 DNA sequence: TGTGCCAGTAGTTCCGACAGGGTCTCCTACGAGCAGTACTTC. It codes for CASSSDRVSYEQYF.

V usage is TRBV4-1 and J usage is TRBJ2-7; tentatively, D is TRBD1 or TRBD2 (7 bases each). The germline V gene has CDR1 MGHRA and CDR2 YSYEKL. CDR3 length equals 16 residues. Trimming stripped 0 bases from V and 6 bases from J, with 18 bases between. In DNA, the CDR3 is TGCGCCAGCAGCCAAGATCTGGCCAGGGGGAGGGCCGAGCAGTACTTC. It encodes CASSQDLARGRAEQYF.

The rearrangement links TRBV29-1 to TRBJ2-7; D possibly uses TRBD1 or TRBD2 (6 bases each). Trimming took off 2 bases at V and 7 bases at J, with 15 bases between the two ends. The CDR3 consists of 13 residues. Germline assignment: CDR1 SQVTM and CDR2 ANQGSEA. The CDR3 nucleotides are TGCAGCGTTGAACGTGGGGGCGCGGGGGAGCAGTACTTC. Translated, it gives CSVERGGAGEQYF.

The chain is built from TRBV24-1 and TRBJ2-7; TRBD1 matches at 7 bases. Per germline, CDR1 KGHDR and CDR2 SFDVKD. Losses at the gene ends were 3 bases for V and 6 bases for J; bases not matched to a gene: 13. The CDR3 has 16 residues. The CDR3 DNA follows: TGTGCCACCAGTGATACCCGACAGGGTTCGTACAGCGAGCAGTACTTC. This gives the protein CATSDTRQGSYSEQYF.

This chain joins TRBV28 and TRBJ1-5; D call uncertain. The CDR3 loop spans 18 amino acids. Germline V gives CDR1 MDHEN, CDR2 SYDVKM. Trimming left V 6 bases short and J 6 bases short, with 27 bases between. The CDR3 sequence is CASRDERRRTGLGQPQHF. The CDR3 nucleotides are TGTGCCAGCAGGGACGAAAGGAGGAGGACGGGCCTAGGTCAGCCCCAGCATTTT.

The chain couples TRBV18 to TRBJ1-5; D remains unclear. The CDR3 is 14 residues long. The V gene's germline CDR1 is KGHSH and CDR2 LQKENI. V lost 4 bases to trimming and J lost 0 bases, with 7 bases between them. CDR3 in amino acids: CASSLLGSNQPQHF. CDR3 in DNA: TGTGCCAGCTCACTACTAGGTAGCAATCAGCCCCAGCATTTT.

The V and J genes are TRBV11-2 and TRBJ2-5; D may be TRBD2 (5 bases). The length of the CDR3 is 12 residues. The V gene's germline CDR1 is SGHAT and CDR2 FQNNGV. V was cut by 5 bases and J by 7 bases, with 11 bases left in between. The CDR3 region has the DNA TGTGCCAGCAGCGGACGGGAAAGGACCCAGTACTTC. This sequence encodes CASSGRERTQYF.

The chain employs TRBV27 and TRBJ1-6; D is possibly TRBD1 (6 bases). The CDR3 covers 15 residues. The germline V gene has CDR1 MNHEY and CDR2 SMNVEV (reference sequence). Trimming shortened V by 6 bases and J by 9 bases, and 18 bases separated the two germline ends. In DNA, the CDR3 is TGTGCCAGCAGCGATCGGGGGGCCGCACTTTCACCCCTCCACTTT. This encodes CASSDRGAALSPLHF.

The chain has TRBV9 and TRBJ2-2; D uncertain. The germline V gene has CDR1 SGDLS and CDR2 YYNGEE. The CDR3 extends over 14 amino acids. Trimming removed 5 bases at V and 1 base at J, with 9 bases between. The CDR3: CASRPTLNTGELFF. The CDR3 bases are TGTGCCAGCAGACCGACCTTGAACACCGGGGAGCTGTTTTTT.

The CDR3 spells CASSLQGTMNLYEQYF. The CDR3 DNA sequence: TGTGCCAGCAGCCTGCAGGGGACGATGAACCTCTACGAGCAGTACTTC. V gene TRBV3-1 (or the pseudogene TRBV3-2) combines with J gene TRBJ2-7; TRBD1 is a possible D gene (6 bases). This CDR3 is built from 16 residues. With 4 bases removed from V and 3 bases from J, the gap between germline ends came to 19 bases. From germline, CDR1 is LGHDT and CDR2 YNNKEL (reference sequence).

This chain uses TRBV19 with TRBJ2-7; no definite D call. CDR1 and CDR2 (germline): LNHDA, SQIVND (reference sequence). Trimming took 8 bases from V and 4 from J, leaving 24 bases between them. The CDR3 covers 16 residues. The CDR3 DNA follows: TGTGCCAGTCGGGTAGTATATGTAAGGGTGGGATACGAGCAGTACTTC. Amino acids: CASRVVYVRVGYEQYF.

The chain is built from TRBV24-1 and TRBJ2-1; no definite D call. V lost 0 bases to trimming and J lost 5 bases, with 4 bases between them. This CDR3 has 13 residues. Germline V gives CDR1 KGHDR, CDR2 SFDVKD. CDR3 in amino acids: CATSDLVNNEQFF. For the CDR3, the DNA is TGTGCCACCAGTGATTTGGTCAACAATGAGCAGTTCTTC.

The rearrangement uses TRBV23-1 and TRBJ1-5; weak D call: TRBD1 (5 bases). TRBV23-1 is flagged as an ORF with uncertain function. The CDR3 is made up of 15 amino acids. Trimming shortened V by 2 bases and J by 3 bases, and 11 bases separated the two germline ends. The CDR3 region is CASSQPHRNNQPQHF. CDR3 coding DNA: TGCGCCAGCAGTCAACCTCACAGGAACAATCAGCCCCAGCATTTT.

The rearrangement links TRBV14 to TRBJ1-1; D gene ambiguous. The ends were cut back, 0 bases at V and 6 bases at J, with 8 bases in the middle. The CDR3 loop spans 13 amino acids. The V gene's germline CDR1 is SGHDN and CDR2 FVKESK. The CDR3 sequence is CASSQDWVAEAFF. In DNA form, the CDR3 reads TGTGCCAGCAGCCAAGATTGGGTTGCTGAAGCTTTCTTT. Combining the CDR3 with reference TRBV14 and TRBJ1-1 gives the whole variable domain EAGVTQFPSHSVIEKGQTVTLRCDPISGHDNLYWYRRVMGKEIKFLLHFVKESKQDESGMPNNRFLAERTGGTYSTLKVQPAELEDSGVYFCASSQDWVAEAFFGQGTRLTVV.

The chain couples TRBV10-3 to TRBJ1-4; no clear D gene. The CDR3 spans 12 residues. Germline V gene lookup returns CDR1 ENHRY and CDR2 SYGVKD. Trimming stripped 8 bases from V and 4 bases from J, with 8 bases between. Here the CDR3 DNA reads TGTGCCATCGGCCGGGGTAATGAAAAACTGTTTTTT. Its protein is CAIGRGNEKLFF.